This T cell receptor (beta chain) appears in the sequencing data of a study of Ad26.COV2.S vaccination and SARS-CoV-2 variants. On the study more broadly: Of the COV1001 trial arms, the Ad26.COV2.S arm included the donor. Ad26.COV2.S, an intramuscular injection, was given once or twice 56 days apart. Whole-study findings and limits: Reportedly, spike-specific CD8+ and CD4+ T cell responses achieved substantial breadth once vaccination had taken place. Possible underestimation of total T cell responses by the TCR breadth and depth analyses was noted.

This CDR3 contains 13 residues. Trimming at V came to 5 bases and at J to 8 bases, leaving 6 bases not matched to a gene. Looked up from germline, CDR1 is MDHEN and CDR2 is SYDVKM. Noted treatment: over 15 received Ad26.COV2.S at low or high dose, single or two shots; several received placebo; per-sample allocation not given. Day 63 following the first vaccine or placebo injection was when the samples were taken. Only in-frame clones appear in the TCRdb table, and some are missing; sequencing was by immunoSEQ multiplex PCR. The sample records more than 400,000 clones, about 90% being singletons. A note on this clone: Its antigen is currently unknown.

The chain uses TRBV28 and TRBJ2-1, with 7 bases matching TRBD1. The sequence derives from a person between 18 and 60 years old who received the Ad26.COV2.S COVID-19 vaccine or a placebo. This specimen was peripheral blood, taken in a trial of Ad26.COV2.S vaccine versus placebo. In DNA form, the CDR3 reads TGTGCCAGCAGTCGGGGACAGACCGATGAGCAGTTCTTC. Amino acid sequence: CASSRGQTDEQFF.